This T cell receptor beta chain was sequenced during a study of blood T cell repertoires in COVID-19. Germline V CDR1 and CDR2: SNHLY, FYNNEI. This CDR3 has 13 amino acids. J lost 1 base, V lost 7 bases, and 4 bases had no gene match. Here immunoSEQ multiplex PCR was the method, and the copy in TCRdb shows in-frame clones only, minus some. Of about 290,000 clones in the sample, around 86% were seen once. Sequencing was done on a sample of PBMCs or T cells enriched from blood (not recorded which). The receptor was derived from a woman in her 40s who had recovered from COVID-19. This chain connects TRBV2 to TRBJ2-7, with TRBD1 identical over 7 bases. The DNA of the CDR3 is TGTGCCAGCATGAGGGGACAGTCCTACGAGCAGTACTTC. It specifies CASMRGQSYEQYF.